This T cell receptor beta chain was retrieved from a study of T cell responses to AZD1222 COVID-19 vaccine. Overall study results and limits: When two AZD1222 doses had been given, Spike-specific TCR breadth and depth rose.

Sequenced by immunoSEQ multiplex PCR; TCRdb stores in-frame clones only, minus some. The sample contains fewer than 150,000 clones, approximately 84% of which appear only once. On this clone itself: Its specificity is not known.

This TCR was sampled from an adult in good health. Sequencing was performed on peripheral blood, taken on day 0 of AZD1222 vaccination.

The chain's CDR3 is CASSLNGGDDTEAFF. In nucleotides, the CDR3 is TGCGCCAGCAGCTTGAACGGGGGCGATGACACTGAAGCTTTCTTT. This chain joins TRBV5-1 and TRBJ1-1; tentatively, D is TRBD1 (6 bases). V dropped 1 base and J dropped 3 bases, with 13 bases sitting between them. The CDR3 is 15 amino acids. Germline assignment: CDR1 SGHRS and CDR2 YFSETQ. Variable domain in full (rest from reference TRBV5-1 and TRBJ1-1): KAGVTQTPRYLIKTRGQQVTLSCSPISGHRSVSWYQQTPGQGLQFLFEYFSETQRNKGNFPGRFSGRQFSNSRSEMNVSTLELGDSALYLCASSLNGGDDTEAFFGQGTRLTVV.